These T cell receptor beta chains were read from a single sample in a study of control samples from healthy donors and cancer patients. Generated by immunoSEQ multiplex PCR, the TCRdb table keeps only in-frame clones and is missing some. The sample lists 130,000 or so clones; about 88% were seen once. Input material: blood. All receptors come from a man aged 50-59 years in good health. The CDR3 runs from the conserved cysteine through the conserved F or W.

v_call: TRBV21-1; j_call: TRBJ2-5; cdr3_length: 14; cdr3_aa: CASSKAPGQETQYF
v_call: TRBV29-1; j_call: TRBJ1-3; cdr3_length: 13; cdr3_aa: CSARQGAGNTIYF
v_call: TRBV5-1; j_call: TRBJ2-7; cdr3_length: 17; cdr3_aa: CASSLGIRQNWPYEQYF
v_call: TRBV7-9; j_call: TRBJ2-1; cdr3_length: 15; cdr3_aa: CASSDLVRGGDEQFF
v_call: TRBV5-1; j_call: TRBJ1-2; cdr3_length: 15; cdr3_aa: CASSPSGRQRDGYTF
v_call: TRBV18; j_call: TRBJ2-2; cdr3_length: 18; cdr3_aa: CASSPPQGMGLDTGELFF
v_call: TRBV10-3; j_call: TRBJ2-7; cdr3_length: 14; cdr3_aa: CAISDLGGNYEQYF
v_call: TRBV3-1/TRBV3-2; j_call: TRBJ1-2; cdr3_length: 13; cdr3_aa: CASSPSGAYGYTF
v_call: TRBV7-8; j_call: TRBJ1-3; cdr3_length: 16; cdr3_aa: CASSALQGNHGNTIYF
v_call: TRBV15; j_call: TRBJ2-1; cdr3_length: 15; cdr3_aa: CATRLLQGSYNEQFF
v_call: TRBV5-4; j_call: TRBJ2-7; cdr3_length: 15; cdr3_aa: CASSRGTGGSYEQYF
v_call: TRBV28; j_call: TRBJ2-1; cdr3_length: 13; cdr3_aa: CASSSDGLNEQFF
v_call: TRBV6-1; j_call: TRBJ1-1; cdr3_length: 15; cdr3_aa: CASSENRVMNTEAFF
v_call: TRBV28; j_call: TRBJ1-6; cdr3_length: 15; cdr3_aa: CASAGGAGVNSPLHF
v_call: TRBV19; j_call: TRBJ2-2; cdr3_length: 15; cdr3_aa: CASSIGSVVTGELFF
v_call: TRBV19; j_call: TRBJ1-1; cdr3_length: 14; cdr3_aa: CASSLVTGGTEAFF
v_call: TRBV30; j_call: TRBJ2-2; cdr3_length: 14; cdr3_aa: CAWSEGTDTGELFF
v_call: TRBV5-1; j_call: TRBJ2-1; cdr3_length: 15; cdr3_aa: CASSDLAGGLNEQFF
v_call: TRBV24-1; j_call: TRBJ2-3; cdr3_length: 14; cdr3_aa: CATSDFARGDTQYF
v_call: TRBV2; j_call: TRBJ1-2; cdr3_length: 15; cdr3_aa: CASSDRAATNYGYTF
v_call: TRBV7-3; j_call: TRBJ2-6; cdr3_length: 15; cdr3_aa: CASSLTSVGANVLTF
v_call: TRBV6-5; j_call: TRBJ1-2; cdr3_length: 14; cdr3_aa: CASSRGQGLYGYTF
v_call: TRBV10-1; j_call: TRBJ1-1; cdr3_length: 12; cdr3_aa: CASSEGNTEAFF
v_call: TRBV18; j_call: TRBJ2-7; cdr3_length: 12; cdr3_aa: CASSPGLYEQYF
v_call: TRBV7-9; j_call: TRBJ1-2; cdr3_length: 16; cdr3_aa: CATIRDRVLTNYGYTF
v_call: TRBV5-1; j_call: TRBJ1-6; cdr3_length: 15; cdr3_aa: CASRPNGTPNSPLHF
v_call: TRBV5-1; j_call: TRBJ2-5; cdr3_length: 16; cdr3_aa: CASSLAASGGQETQYF
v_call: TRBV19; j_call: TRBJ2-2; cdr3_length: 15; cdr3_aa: CASRLLTSNTGELFF
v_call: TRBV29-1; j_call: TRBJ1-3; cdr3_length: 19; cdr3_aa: CSVEENRARVPSSGNTIYF
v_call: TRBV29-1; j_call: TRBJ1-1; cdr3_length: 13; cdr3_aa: CSAEAAGNTEAFF
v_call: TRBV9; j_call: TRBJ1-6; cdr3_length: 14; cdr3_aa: CASSVAGANSPLHF
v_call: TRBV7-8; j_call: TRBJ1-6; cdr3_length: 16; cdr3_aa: CASSLNWDRGNSPLHF
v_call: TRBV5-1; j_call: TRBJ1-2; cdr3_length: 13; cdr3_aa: CASSSRDSEGYTF
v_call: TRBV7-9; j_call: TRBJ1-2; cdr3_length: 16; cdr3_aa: CASSLENSDGGYGYTF
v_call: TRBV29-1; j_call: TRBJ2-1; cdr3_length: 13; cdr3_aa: CSVDRGLRGEQFF
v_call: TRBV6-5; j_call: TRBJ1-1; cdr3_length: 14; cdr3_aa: CASTIGGGKTEAFF
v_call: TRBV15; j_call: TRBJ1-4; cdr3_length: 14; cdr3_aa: CATSRGFTNEKLFF
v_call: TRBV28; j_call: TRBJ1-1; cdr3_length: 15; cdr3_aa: CASSLQQGENTEAFF
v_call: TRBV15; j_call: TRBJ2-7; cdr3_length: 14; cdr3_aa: CATSKGQSWSEQYF
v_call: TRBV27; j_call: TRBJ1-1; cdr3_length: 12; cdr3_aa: CASSKNGAEAFF
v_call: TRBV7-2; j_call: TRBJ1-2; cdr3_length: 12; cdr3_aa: CASSHRGRGYTF
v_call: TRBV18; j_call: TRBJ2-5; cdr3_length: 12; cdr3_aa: CASSPSTETQYF
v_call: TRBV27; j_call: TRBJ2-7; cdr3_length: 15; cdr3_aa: CASSLVGALDYEQYF
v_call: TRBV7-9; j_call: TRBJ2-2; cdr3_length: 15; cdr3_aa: CASSRAEKNSGELFF
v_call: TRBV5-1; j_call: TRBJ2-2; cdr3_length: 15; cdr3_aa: CASSLGSSGTGELFF
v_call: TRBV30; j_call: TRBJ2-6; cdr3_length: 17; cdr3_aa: CAWSVLPPSSGANVLTF
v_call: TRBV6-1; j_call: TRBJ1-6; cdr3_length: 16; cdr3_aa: CASSEWGGSYNSPLHF
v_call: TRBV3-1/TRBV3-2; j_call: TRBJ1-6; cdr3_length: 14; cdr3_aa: CASSQELNNSPLHF
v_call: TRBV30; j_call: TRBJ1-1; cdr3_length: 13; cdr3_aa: CAWSLGFGTEAFF
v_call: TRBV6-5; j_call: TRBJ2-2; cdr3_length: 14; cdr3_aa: CASTQRGGGGELFF